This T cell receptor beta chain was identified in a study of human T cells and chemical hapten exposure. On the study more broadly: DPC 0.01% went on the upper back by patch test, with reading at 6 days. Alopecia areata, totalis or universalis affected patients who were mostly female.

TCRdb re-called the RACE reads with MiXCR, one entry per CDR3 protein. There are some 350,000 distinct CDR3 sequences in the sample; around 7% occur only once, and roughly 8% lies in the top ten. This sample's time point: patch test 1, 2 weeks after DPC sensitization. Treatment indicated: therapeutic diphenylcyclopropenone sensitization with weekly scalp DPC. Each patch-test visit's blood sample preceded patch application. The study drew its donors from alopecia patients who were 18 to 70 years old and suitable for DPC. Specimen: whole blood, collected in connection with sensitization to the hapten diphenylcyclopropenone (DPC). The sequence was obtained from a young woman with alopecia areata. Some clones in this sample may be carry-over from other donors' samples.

DNA of the CDR3: TGTGCCATCGAACCTGCGGGGCCTAACACTGAAGCTTTCTTT. Protein product: CAIEPAGPNTEAFF. The rearrangement uses TRBV10-3 and TRBJ1-1, with D perhaps matching TRBD1 (5 bases). The CDR3 extends over 14 amino acids. V dropped 8 bases and J dropped 2 bases, with 15 bases sitting between them. CDR1 is ENHRY and CDR2 is SYGVKD in the germline V gene.